The entry that follows covers one TCR beta chain sequence. Together with a sample-barcoded 5' primer, a J-beta primer mix was included in a second PCR lasting about 7 to 12 cycles. A tag from a template-switch adaptor with 12 random nucleotides marked each cDNA molecule. TCRdb itself ran the 5' RACE reads through MiXCR, one entry per CDR3 protein. The data show approximately 800,000 distinct CDR3 sequences, with approximately 53% seen just once and about 38% held by the top ten. The entry originates in a study of blood T cells in healthy people across ages. J gave up 7 bases and V 0 bases, and 6 bases lay outside the gene matches. CDR1 MNHNY and CDR2 SVGAGI come from the germline V gene (reference sequence). There are 14 residues in the CDR3.

This clonotype was obtained from a man at least 80 years old in good health. Source material: blood. The chain is built from TRBV6-6 and TRBJ2-7, with 7 bases identical to TRBD2. This CDR3 reads CASSYSTPGGEQYF. CDR3 bases: TGTGCCAGCAGTTACTCCACTCCCGGGGGGGAGCAGTACTTC.